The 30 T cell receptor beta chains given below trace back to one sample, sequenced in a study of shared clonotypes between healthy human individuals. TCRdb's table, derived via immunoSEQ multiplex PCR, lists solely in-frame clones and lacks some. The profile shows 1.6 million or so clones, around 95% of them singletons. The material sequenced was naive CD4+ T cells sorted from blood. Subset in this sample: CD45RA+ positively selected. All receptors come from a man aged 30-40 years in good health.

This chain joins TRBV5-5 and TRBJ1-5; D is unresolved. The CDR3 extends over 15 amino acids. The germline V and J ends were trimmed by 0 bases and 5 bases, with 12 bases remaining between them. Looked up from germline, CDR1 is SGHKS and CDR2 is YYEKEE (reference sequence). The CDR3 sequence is CASSLEGGGDQPQHF. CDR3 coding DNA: TGTGCCAGCAGCTTGGAGGGAGGTGGGGATCAGCCCCAGCATTTT. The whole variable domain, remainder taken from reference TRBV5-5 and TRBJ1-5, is DAGVTQSPTHLIKTRGQQVTLRCSPISGHKSVSWYQQVLGQGPQFIFQYYEKEERGRGNFPDRFSARQFPNYSSELNVNALLLGDSALYLCASSLEGGGDQPQHFGDGTRLSIL.

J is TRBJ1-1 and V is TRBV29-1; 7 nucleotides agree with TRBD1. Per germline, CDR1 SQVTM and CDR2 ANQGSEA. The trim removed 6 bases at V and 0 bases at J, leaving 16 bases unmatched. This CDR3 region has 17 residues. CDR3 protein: CSVVDRAISLVNTEAFF. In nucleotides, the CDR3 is TGCAGCGTCGTCGACAGGGCGATATCTCTGGTGAACACTGAAGCTTTCTTT.

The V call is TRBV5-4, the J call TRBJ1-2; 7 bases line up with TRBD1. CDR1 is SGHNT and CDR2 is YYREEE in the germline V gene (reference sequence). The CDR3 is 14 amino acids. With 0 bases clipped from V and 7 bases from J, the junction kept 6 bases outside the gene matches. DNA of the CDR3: TGTGCCAGCAGCTTGGTACAGGGGAGGAGTGGCTACACCTTC. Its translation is CASSLVQGRSGYTF.

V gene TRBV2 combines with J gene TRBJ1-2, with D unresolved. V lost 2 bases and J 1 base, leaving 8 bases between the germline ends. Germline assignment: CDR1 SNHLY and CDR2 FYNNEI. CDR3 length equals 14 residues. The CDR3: CASSEQELNYGYTF. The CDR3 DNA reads TGTGCCAGCAGTGAACAGGAGCTTAACTATGGCTACACCTTC.

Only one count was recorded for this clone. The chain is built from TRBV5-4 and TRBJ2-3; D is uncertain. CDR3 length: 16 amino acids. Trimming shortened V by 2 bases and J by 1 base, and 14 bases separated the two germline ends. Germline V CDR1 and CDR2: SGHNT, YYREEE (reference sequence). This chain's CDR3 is CASSFPVPAGTDTQYF. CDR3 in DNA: TGTGCCAGCAGCTTCCCCGTTCCAGCAGGCACAGATACGCAGTATTTT. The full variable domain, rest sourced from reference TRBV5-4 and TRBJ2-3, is ETGVTQSPTHLIKTRGQQVTLRCSSQSGHNTVSWYQQALGQGPQFIFQYYREEENGRGNFPPRFSGLQFPNYSSELNVNALELDDSALYLCASSFPVPAGTDTQYFGPGTRLTVL.

CDR3 bases: TGTGCCAGTAGTAATTCTCAGGGACCCAACACTGAAGCTTTCTTT. Translated: CASSNSQGPNTEAFF. The V and J genes are TRBV19 and TRBJ1-1, with TRBD1 as a possible D gene (5 bases). Germline CDR1 LNHDA, CDR2 SQIVND (reference sequence). The CDR3 has 15 residues. V was trimmed by 4 bases and J by 2 bases, leaving 14 bases between them.

The CDR3, as DNA: TGCGCCAGCAGTTGGGGACAGGGGCCCACAGATACGCAGTATTTT. Amino acid sequence: CASSWGQGPTDTQYF. The gene calls are TRBV5-1 and TRBJ2-3; TRBD1 matches 10 bases. CDR3 length: 15 amino acids. Germline values: CDR1 SGHRS, CDR2 YFSETQ. V lost 5 bases and J lost 2; bases outside the gene matches: 5.

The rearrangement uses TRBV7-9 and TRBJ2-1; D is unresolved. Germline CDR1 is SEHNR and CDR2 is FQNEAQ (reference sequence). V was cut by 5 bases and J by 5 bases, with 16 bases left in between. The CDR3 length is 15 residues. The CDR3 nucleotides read TGTGCCAGCAGCCAAGACACTAACCCTAACAATGAGCAGTTCTTC. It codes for CASSQDTNPNNEQFF.

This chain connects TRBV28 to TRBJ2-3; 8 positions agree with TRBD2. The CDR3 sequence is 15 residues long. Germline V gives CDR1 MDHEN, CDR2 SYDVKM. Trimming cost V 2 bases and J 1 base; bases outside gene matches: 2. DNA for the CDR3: TGTGCCAGCAGTTTACTAGCGGGTCGCACAGATACGCAGTATTTT. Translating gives CASSLLAGRTDTQYF.

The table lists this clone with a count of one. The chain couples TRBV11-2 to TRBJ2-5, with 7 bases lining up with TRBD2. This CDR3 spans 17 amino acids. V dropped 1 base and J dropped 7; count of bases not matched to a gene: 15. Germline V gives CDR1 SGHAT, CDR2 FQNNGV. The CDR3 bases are TGTGCCAGCAGCTTAGTTACCCTGAGCCGCGGGAGTGTGACCCAGTACTTC. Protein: CASSLVTLSRGSVTQYF.

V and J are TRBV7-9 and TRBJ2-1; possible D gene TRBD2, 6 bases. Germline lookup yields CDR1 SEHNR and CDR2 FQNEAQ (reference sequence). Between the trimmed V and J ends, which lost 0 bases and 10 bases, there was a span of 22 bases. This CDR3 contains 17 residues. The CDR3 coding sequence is TGTGCCAGCAGCTTAGCTGGGTTGTCTAGCGCAAATTTAGAGCAGTTCTTC. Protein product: CASSLAGLSSANLEQFF.

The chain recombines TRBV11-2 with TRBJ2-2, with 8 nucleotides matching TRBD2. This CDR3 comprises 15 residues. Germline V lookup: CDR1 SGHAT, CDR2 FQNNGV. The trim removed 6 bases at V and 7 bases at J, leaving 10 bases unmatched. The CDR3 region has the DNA TGTGCCAGCAGGATACCCGGGAGGGCCGTCGGGGAGCTGTTTTTT. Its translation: CASRIPGRAVGELFF. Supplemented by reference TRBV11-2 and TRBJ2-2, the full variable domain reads EAGVAQSPRYKIIEKRQSVAFWCNPISGHATLYWYQQILGQGPKLLIQFQNNGVVDDSQLPKDRFSAERLKGVDSTLKIQPAKLEDSAVYLCASRIPGRAVGELFFGEGSRLTVL.

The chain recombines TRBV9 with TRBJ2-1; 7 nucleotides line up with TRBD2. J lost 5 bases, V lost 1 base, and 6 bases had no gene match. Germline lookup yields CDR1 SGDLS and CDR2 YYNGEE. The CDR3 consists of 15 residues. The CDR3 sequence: CASSVREGPDNEQFF. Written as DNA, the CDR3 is TGTGCCAGCAGCGTAAGGGAGGGCCCTGACAATGAGCAGTTCTTC.

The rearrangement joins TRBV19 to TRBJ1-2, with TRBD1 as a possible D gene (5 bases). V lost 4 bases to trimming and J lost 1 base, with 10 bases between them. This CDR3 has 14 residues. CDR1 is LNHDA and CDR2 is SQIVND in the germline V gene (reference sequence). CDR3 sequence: CASSTGTHNYGYTF. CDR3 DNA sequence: TGTGCCAGTAGTACCGGGACCCATAACTATGGCTACACCTTC.

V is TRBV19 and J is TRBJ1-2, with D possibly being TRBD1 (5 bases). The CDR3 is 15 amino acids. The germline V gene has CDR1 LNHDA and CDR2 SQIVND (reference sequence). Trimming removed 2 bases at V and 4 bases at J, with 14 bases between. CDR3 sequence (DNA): TGTGCCAGTAGTATAACACAGATGGGGACCTATGGCTACACCTTC. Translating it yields CASSITQMGTYGYTF. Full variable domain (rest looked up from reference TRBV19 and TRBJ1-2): DGGITQSPKYLFRKEGQNVTLSCEQNLNHDAMYWYRQDPGQGLRLIYYSQIVNDFQKGDIAEGYSVSREKKESFPLTVTSAQKNPTAFYLCASSITQMGTYGYTFGSGTRLTVV.

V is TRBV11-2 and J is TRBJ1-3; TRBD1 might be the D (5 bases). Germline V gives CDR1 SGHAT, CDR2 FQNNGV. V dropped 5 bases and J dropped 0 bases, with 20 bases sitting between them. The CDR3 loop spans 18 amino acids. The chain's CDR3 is CASSILQGTLSSGNTIYF. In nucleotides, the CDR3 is TGTGCCAGCAGCATCCTGCAAGGGACGCTGAGCTCTGGAAACACCATATATTTT.

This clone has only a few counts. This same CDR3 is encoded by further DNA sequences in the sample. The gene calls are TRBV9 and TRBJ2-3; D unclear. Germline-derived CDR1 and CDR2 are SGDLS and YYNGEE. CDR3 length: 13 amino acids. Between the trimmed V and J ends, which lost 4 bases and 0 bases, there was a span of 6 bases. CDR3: CASSPTSTDTQYF. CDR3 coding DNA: TGTGCCAGCAGCCCTACTAGCACAGATACGCAGTATTTT.

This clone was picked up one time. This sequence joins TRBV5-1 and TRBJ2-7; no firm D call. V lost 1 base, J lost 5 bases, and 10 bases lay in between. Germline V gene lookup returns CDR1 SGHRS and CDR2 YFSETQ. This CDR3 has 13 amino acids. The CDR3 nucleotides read TGCGCCAGCAGCTTGTCCGGGTCGGACGAGCAGTACTTC. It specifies CASSLSGSDEQYF. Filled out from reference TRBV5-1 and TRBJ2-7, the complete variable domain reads KAGVTQTPRYLIKTRGQQVTLSCSPISGHRSVSWYQQTPGQGLQFLFEYFSETQRNKGNFPGRFSGRQFSNSRSEMNVSTLELGDSALYLCASSLSGSDEQYFGPGTRLTVT.

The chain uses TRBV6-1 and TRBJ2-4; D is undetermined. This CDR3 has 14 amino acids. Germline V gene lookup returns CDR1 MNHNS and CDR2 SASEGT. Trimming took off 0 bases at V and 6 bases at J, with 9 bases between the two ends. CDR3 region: CASSEAPGLNIQYF. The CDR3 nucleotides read TGTGCCAGCAGTGAAGCGCCAGGCCTAAACATTCAGTACTTC.

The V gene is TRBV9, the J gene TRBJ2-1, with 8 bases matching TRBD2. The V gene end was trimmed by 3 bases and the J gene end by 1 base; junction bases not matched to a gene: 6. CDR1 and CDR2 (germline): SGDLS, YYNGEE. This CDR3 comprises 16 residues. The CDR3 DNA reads TGTGCCAGCAGCGCCGCCGCTAGCGGGTCCTACAATGAGCAGTTCTTC. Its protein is CASSAAASGSYNEQFF.

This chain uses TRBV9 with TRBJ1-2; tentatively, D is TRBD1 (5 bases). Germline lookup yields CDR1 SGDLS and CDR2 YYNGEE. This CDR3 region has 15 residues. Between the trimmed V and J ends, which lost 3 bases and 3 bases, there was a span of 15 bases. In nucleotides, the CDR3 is TGTGCCAGCAGCGGCCGGGACCTAGGGGACTATGGCTACACCTTC. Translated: CASSGRDLGDYGYTF.

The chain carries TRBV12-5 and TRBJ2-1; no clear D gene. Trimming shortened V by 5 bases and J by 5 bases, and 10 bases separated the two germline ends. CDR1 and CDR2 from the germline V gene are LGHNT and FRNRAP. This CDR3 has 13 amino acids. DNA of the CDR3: TGTGCTAGTGGTCTTGACATACACAATGAGCAGTTCTTC. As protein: CASGLDIHNEQFF.

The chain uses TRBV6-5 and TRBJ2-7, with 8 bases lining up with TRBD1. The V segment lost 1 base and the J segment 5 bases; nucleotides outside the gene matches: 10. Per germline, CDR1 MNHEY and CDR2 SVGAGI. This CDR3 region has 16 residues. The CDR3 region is CASSYFLGQGFHEQYF. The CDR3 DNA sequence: TGTGCCAGCAGTTACTTTCTCGGACAGGGATTCCACGAGCAGTACTTC.

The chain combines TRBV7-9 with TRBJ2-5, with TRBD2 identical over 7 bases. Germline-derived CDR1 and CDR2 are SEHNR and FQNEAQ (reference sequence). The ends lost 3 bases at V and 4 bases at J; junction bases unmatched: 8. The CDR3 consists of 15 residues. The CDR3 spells CASSFSRAGVETQYF. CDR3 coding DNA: TGTGCCAGCAGCTTTAGTAGGGCGGGAGTAGAGACCCAGTACTTC.

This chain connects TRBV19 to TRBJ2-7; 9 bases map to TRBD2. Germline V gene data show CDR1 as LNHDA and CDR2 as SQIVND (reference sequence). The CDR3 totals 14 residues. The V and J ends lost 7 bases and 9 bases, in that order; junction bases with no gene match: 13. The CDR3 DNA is TGTGCCAGTATGGGGACAGCGGGAGGCCTCGGGCAGTACTTC. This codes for CASMGTAGGLGQYF.

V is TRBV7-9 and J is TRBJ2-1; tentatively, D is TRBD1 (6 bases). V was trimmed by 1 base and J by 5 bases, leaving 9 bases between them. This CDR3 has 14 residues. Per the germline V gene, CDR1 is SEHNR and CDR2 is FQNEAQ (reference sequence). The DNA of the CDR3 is TGTGCCAGCAGCTTAGGGACAGATCACAATGAGCAGTTCTTC. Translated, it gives CASSLGTDHNEQFF.

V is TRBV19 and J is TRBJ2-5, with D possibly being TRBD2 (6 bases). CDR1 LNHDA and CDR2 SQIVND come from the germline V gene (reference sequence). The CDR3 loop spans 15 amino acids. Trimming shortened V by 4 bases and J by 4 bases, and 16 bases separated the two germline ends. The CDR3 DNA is TGTGCCAGTAGTACCTCTCGACTAGGTCGAGAGACCCAGTACTTC. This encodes CASSTSRLGRETQYF.

The CDR3 loop is CASSVAGQAMYNEQFF. CDR3 DNA: TGTGCCAGCAGCGTAGCTGGGCAGGCGATGTACAATGAGCAGTTCTTC. The gene calls are TRBV9 and TRBJ2-1; D unclear. Germline-derived CDR1 and CDR2 are SGDLS and YYNGEE. The CDR3 has 16 residues. V was clipped by 0 bases and J by 4 bases, with 14 bases between them. The full variable domain, in which reference TRBV9 and TRBJ2-1 provide the parts outside the CDR3, is DSGVTQTPKHLITATGQRVTLRCSPRSGDLSVYWYQQSLDQGLQFLIQYYNGEERAKGNILERFSAQQFPDLHSELNLSSLELGDSALYFCASSVAGQAMYNEQFFGPGTRLTVL.

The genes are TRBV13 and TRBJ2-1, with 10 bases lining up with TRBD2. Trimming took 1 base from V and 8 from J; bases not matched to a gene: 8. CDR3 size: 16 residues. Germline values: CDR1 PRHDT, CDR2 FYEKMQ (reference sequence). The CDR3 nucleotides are TGTGCCAGCAGCTTAGAAGGGCTAGCGGGAGATTATGAGCAGTTCTTC. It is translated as CASSLEGLAGDYEQFF.

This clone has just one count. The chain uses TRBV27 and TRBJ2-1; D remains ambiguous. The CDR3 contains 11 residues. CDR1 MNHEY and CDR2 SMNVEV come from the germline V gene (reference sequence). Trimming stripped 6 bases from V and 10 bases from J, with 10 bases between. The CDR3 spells CASSPQSEQFF. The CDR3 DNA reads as TGTGCCAGCAGCCCCCAGTCGGAGCAGTTCTTC.